This TCR beta chain was documented in a study of CD8 T cells in Susac syndrome. With 4 bases removed from V and 7 bases from J, the gap between germline ends came to 17 bases. There are 13 residues in the CDR3. Germline V gene data show CDR1 as SQVTM and CDR2 as ANQGSEA. Sequencing of TCR beta was performed on blood CD8+ and CD4+ T cells. Healthy donors constituted the control group, matched for age and sex. FACS enriched CD8+ TEMRA cells, while bulk CD8+ and CD4+ were negatively isolated. When the RNA was reverse transcribed, random hexamers were used with an input of roughly 0.45 to 1 ug. Amplification of TCR beta CDR3 spanned 54 Vbeta and 13 Jbeta via immunoSEQ multiplex PCR. TCRdb redid the calling of the immunoSEQ multiplex PCR reads with MiXCR, one entry per CDR3 protein. The table lists 100,000 to 150,000 distinct CDR3 sequences, about 95% of them singletons, with roughly 0.087% in the top ten.

Input material: CD4+ T cells from PBMCs. V usage is TRBV29-1 and J usage is TRBJ2-7; D is possibly TRBD1 or TRBD2 (5 bases each). This sequence was found in a human donor in good health. The CDR3 DNA sequence: TGCAGCGTTGGTAGTGGACATTCGGGGGAGCAGTACTTC. It translates to CSVGSGHSGEQYF.